A selection of T cell receptor beta chains follows, all from one sample in a study of cytomegalovirus exposure and HLA in healthy donors. Profiling relied on immunoSEQ multiplex PCR, and the TCRdb table lists in-frame clones only, not all of them. The sample holds 220,000 or so clones, around four fifths seen once. The specimen sequenced was PBMCs. The receptors come from a woman in her late teens or twenties in good health and CMV-seronegative. Both conserved end residues are part of each CDR3. The D gene is left open where the match is weak. Not all rows give a size; the values are once, few, many and, for expanded clones, a class.

d_gene: NA; j_gene: TRBJ2-5; abundance: NA; v_gene: TRBV10-3; CDR3aa: CAISGGPQETQYF; CDR3nt: TGTGCCATCAGCGGGGGCCCCCAGGAGACCCAGTACTTC
d_gene: TRBD1; j_gene: TRBJ1-2; abundance: NA; v_gene: TRBV10-3; CDR3aa: CAISSTGGYGYTF; CDR3nt: TGTGCCATCAGTTCGACAGGGGGTTATGGCTACACCTTC
d_gene: NA; j_gene: TRBJ1-2; abundance: NA; v_gene: TRBV7-9; CDR3aa: CATNTGTSIVPRYTF; CDR3nt: TGTGCCACCAACACCGGGACGTCGATTGTCCCGCGCTACACCTTC
d_gene: NA; j_gene: TRBJ2-3; abundance: once; v_gene: TRBV28; CDR3aa: CASSPYRSSTDTQYF; CDR3nt: TGTGCCAGCAGTCCGTACCGCTCTAGCACAGATACGCAGTATTTT
d_gene: TRBD2; j_gene: TRBJ2-7; abundance: NA; v_gene: TRBV6-1; CDR3aa: CASSEAGLAGSSYEQYF; CDR3nt: TGTGCCAGCAGTGAGGCGGGACTAGCGGGGAGCTCCTACGAGCAGTACTTC
d_gene: NA; j_gene: TRBJ1-5; abundance: NA; v_gene: TRBV6-6; CDR3aa: CASSYFRAASNQPQHF; CDR3nt: TGTGCCAGCAGTTACTTCAGGGCAGCTTCAAATCAGCCCCAGCATTTT
d_gene: TRBD1; j_gene: TRBJ1-1; abundance: NA; v_gene: TRBV11-2; CDR3aa: CASSTQQGGGSTEAFF; CDR3nt: TGTGCCAGCAGCACCCAACAGGGGGGCGGGAGCACTGAAGCTTTCTTT
d_gene: NA; j_gene: TRBJ1-2; abundance: NA; v_gene: TRBV13; CDR3aa: CASSLGALPGYTF; CDR3nt: TGTGCCAGCAGCTTAGGGGCTCTCCCTGGCTACACCTTC
d_gene: NA; j_gene: TRBJ1-2; abundance: few; v_gene: TRBV13; CDR3aa: CASSSVGDVGYGYTF; CDR3nt: TGTGCCAGCAGCTCGGTAGGGGATGTGGGATATGGCTACACCTTC
d_gene: TRBD2; j_gene: TRBJ2-7; abundance: NA; v_gene: TRBV11-2; CDR3aa: CASSFWTSGSEGSYEQYF; CDR3nt: TGTGCCAGCAGCTTTTGGACTAGCGGGAGTGAGGGCTCCTACGAGCAGTACTTC
d_gene: TRBD2; j_gene: TRBJ2-7; abundance: NA; v_gene: TRBV27; CDR3aa: CASSLTIAGAGKRGLVSSYEQYF; CDR3nt: TGTGCCAGCAGTTTAACGATAGCGGGAGCGGGAAAAAGAGGGTTAGTGAGCTCCTACGAGCAGTACTTC
d_gene: TRBD1; j_gene: TRBJ1-5; abundance: NA; v_gene: TRBV28; CDR3aa: CASSPGQGNQPQHF; CDR3nt: TGTGCCAGCAGTCCCGGACAGGGGAATCAGCCCCAGCATTTT
d_gene: TRBD1; j_gene: TRBJ2-5; abundance: NA; v_gene: TRBV11-2; CDR3aa: CASGMGQGEETQYF; CDR3nt: TGTGCCAGCGGCATGGGACAGGGGGAAGAGACCCAGTACTTC
d_gene: TRBD1; j_gene: TRBJ1-6; abundance: NA; v_gene: TRBV19; CDR3aa: CASNPGQGYSPLHF; CDR3nt: TGTGCCAGTAACCCGGGACAGGGTTATTCACCCCTCCACTTT
d_gene: TRBD1; j_gene: TRBJ2-6; abundance: NA; v_gene: TRBV19; CDR3aa: CASSATRQGKIANVLTF; CDR3nt: TGTGCCAGTAGTGCTACCCGACAGGGAAAAATCGCCAACGTCCTGACTTTC
d_gene: NA; j_gene: TRBJ2-1; abundance: NA; v_gene: TRBV4-1; CDR3aa: CASSQVNNEQFF; CDR3nt: TGCGCCAGCAGCCAAGTCAACAATGAGCAGTTCTTC
d_gene: TRBD2; j_gene: TRBJ2-5; abundance: NA; v_gene: TRBV4-1; CDR3aa: CASRGTSGSETQYF; CDR3nt: TGCGCCAGCAGAGGGACTAGCGGGAGTGAGACCCAGTACTTC
d_gene: NA; j_gene: TRBJ1-6; abundance: NA; v_gene: TRBV6-1; CDR3aa: CASSEWSGSSYNSPLHF; CDR3nt: TGTGCCAGCAGTGAGTGGAGCGGGAGCTCCTATAATTCACCCCTCCACTTT
d_gene: NA; j_gene: TRBJ2-2; abundance: NA; v_gene: TRBV5-6; CDR3aa: CASSLVGTELFF; CDR3nt: TGTGCCAGCAGCTTGGTAGGGACGGAGCTGTTTTTT
d_gene: NA; j_gene: TRBJ1-1; abundance: NA; v_gene: TRBV27; CDR3aa: CASSLRPLNTEAFF; CDR3nt: TGTGCCAGCAGTTTACGCCCCCTGAACACTGAAGCTTTCTTT
d_gene: NA; j_gene: TRBJ2-5; abundance: NA; v_gene: TRBV27; CDR3aa: CASSLSDSQETQYF; CDR3nt: TGTGCCAGCAGTTTATCGGACAGCCAAGAGACCCAGTACTTC
d_gene: NA; j_gene: TRBJ1-1; abundance: once; v_gene: TRBV9; CDR3aa: CASSPEGRNTEAFF; CDR3nt: TGTGCCAGCAGCCCAGAGGGAAGGAACACTGAAGCTTTCTTT
d_gene: TRBD1; j_gene: TRBJ1-2; abundance: NA; v_gene: TRBV28; CDR3aa: CASRGTGGYGYTF; CDR3nt: TGTGCCAGCAGGGGGACAGGGGGCTATGGCTACACCTTC
d_gene: NA; j_gene: TRBJ2-5; abundance: NA; v_gene: TRBV5-1; CDR3aa: CASSYDSQETQYF; CDR3nt: TGCGCCAGCAGCTACGACAGCCAAGAGACCCAGTACTTC
d_gene: NA; j_gene: TRBJ2-5; abundance: NA; v_gene: TRBV29-1; CDR3aa: CSVEDGTPEGETQYF; CDR3nt: TGCAGCGTTGAAGATGGGACACCGGAGGGGGAGACCCAGTACTTC
d_gene: NA; j_gene: TRBJ2-3; abundance: NA; v_gene: TRBV7-9; CDR3aa: CASSPRAGVTDTQYF; CDR3nt: TGTGCCAGCAGCCCGAGAGCAGGGGTAACAGATACGCAGTATTTT
d_gene: TRBD1; j_gene: TRBJ2-7; abundance: NA; v_gene: TRBV30; CDR3aa: CAWTDSLSPGQGAYEQYF; CDR3nt: TGTGCCTGGACTGATTCCCTCAGCCCGGGACAGGGGGCGTACGAGCAGTACTTC
d_gene: TRBD1; j_gene: TRBJ2-1; abundance: NA; v_gene: TRBV6-5; CDR3aa: CASGTEAHNEQFF; CDR3nt: TGTGCCAGCGGGACAGAGGCACACAATGAGCAGTTCTTC
d_gene: TRBD1; j_gene: TRBJ2-5; abundance: few; v_gene: TRBV7-9; CDR3aa: CASSATGWGETQYF; CDR3nt: TGTGCCAGCAGCGCGACAGGGTGGGGAGAGACCCAGTACTTC
d_gene: NA; j_gene: TRBJ1-4; abundance: NA; v_gene: TRBV28; CDR3aa: CASSSPTSGEKLFF; CDR3nt: TGTGCCAGCAGTTCCCCAACCTCGGGTGAAAAACTGTTTTTT
d_gene: NA; j_gene: TRBJ2-7; abundance: NA; v_gene: TRBV9; CDR3aa: CASSVASGSYEQYF; CDR3nt: TGTGCCAGCAGCGTAGCTTCGGGGTCCTACGAGCAGTACTTC
d_gene: TRBD1; j_gene: TRBJ1-2; abundance: NA; v_gene: TRBV28; CDR3aa: CASSTQGPPDYGYTF; CDR3nt: TGTGCCAGTTCGACACAGGGGCCGCCCGACTATGGCTACACCTTC
d_gene: TRBD2; j_gene: TRBJ2-2; abundance: NA; v_gene: TRBV5-1; CDR3aa: CASSLLGFSGRKGPGELFF; CDR3nt: TGCGCCAGCAGCTTGCTGGGATTCAGCGGGAGGAAAGGTCCCGGGGAGCTGTTTTTT
d_gene: NA; j_gene: TRBJ2-2; abundance: NA; v_gene: TRBV5-1; CDR3aa: CASSGGRERTTGELFF; CDR3nt: TGCGCCAGCAGCGGGGGGCGGGAGCGGACCACCGGGGAGCTGTTTTTT
d_gene: NA; j_gene: TRBJ2-1; abundance: few; v_gene: TRBV9; CDR3aa: CASSVGGGGTQQFF; CDR3nt: TGTGCCAGCAGCGTAGGCGGAGGGGGGACTCAGCAGTTCTTC
d_gene: NA; j_gene: TRBJ2-7; abundance: few; v_gene: TRBV5-1; CDR3aa: CASSETPNHYEQYF; CDR3nt: TGCGCCAGCAGCGAGACACCCAATCACTACGAGCAGTACTTC
d_gene: NA; j_gene: TRBJ2-2; abundance: NA; v_gene: TRBV5-1; CDR3aa: CASRRFYGELFF; CDR3nt: TGCGCCAGCAGAAGGTTCTACGGGGAGCTGTTTTTT
d_gene: NA; j_gene: TRBJ1-1; abundance: once; v_gene: TRBV7-3; CDR3aa: CASSFRPFF; CDR3nt: TGTGCCAGCAGCTTTAGGCCTTTCTTT
d_gene: TRBD1; j_gene: TRBJ2-2; abundance: NA; v_gene: TRBV2; CDR3aa: CAGKDRGNTGELFF; CDR3nt: TGTGCCGGCAAGGACAGGGGGAACACCGGGGAGCTGTTTTTT
d_gene: NA; j_gene: TRBJ1-2; abundance: NA; v_gene: TRBV9; CDR3aa: CASSDAGRPGYTF; CDR3nt: TGTGCCAGCAGCGATGCAGGGCGTCCGGGCTACACCTTC
d_gene: NA; j_gene: TRBJ1-2; abundance: NA; v_gene: TRBV13; CDR3aa: CASSLGTSTNYGYTF; CDR3nt: TGTGCCAGCAGCTTAGGAACTAGCACTAACTATGGCTACACCTTC
d_gene: TRBD1; j_gene: TRBJ2-2; abundance: NA; v_gene: TRBV9; CDR3aa: CASSVVGTGIGELFF; CDR3nt: TGTGCCAGCAGCGTAGTTGGGACAGGGATCGGGGAGCTGTTTTTT
d_gene: TRBD1; j_gene: TRBJ2-5; abundance: NA; v_gene: TRBV6-5; CDR3aa: CASTQQGARTQYF; CDR3nt: TGTGCCAGCACGCAACAGGGGGCCAGAACCCAGTACTTC
d_gene: NA; j_gene: TRBJ2-2; abundance: NA; v_gene: TRBV5-1; CDR3aa: CASSLAGGSVGELFF; CDR3nt: TGCGCCAGCAGCTTGGCCGGGGGCAGCGTCGGGGAGCTGTTTTTT
d_gene: TRBD1; j_gene: TRBJ2-1; abundance: NA; v_gene: TRBV19; CDR3aa: CASSKDRGSSYNEQFF; CDR3nt: TGTGCCAGTAGTAAGGACAGGGGGAGCTCCTACAATGAGCAGTTCTTC
d_gene: TRBD2; j_gene: TRBJ2-3; abundance: NA; v_gene: TRBV27; CDR3aa: CASSLGTRRGADTQYF; CDR3nt: TGTGCCAGCAGTTTAGGGACTAGGAGGGGGGCAGATACGCAGTATTTT
d_gene: NA; j_gene: TRBJ2-7; abundance: NA; v_gene: TRBV27; CDR3aa: CASSLRQGLGEQYF; CDR3nt: TGTGCCAGCAGTTTACGGCAGGGGCTGGGCGAGCAGTACTTC
d_gene: TRBD1; j_gene: TRBJ1-2; abundance: NA; v_gene: TRBV28; CDR3aa: CASRLGGNYGYTF; CDR3nt: TGTGCCAGCAGACTAGGGGGCAACTATGGCTACACCTTC
d_gene: NA; j_gene: TRBJ2-3; abundance: once; v_gene: TRBV11-2; CDR3aa: CASSLETSDTQYF; CDR3nt: TGTGCCAGCAGCTTAGAGACGTCGGATACGCAGTATTTT